One sample yielded the 28 T cell receptor beta chains listed below, sequenced in a study of blood T cell repertoires in COVID-19. Repertoires were generated with immunoSEQ multiplex PCR, while TCRdb's copy carries only in-frame clones and drops some. The sample includes hundreds of thousands of clones, about 87% of them seen just once. What was sequenced was peripheral blood. Receptors originate from a human donor in a cohort sampled during active COVID-19.

The genes are TRBV7-8 and TRBJ2-7; 8 bases line up with TRBD1. The CDR3 extends over 15 amino acids. V lost 5 bases and J lost 4; bases outside the gene matches: 10. Germline loops: CDR1 SGHVS, CDR2 FQNEAQ. The CDR3 reads CASSPGRQGTYEQYF. For the CDR3, the DNA is TGTGCCAGCAGCCCAGGCCGACAGGGGACGTACGAGCAGTACTTC.

The chain recombines TRBV7-8 with TRBJ1-2; the D gene is possibly TRBD1 (5 bases). This CDR3 contains 13 residues. With 3 bases removed from V and 0 bases from J, the gap between germline ends came to 5 bases. The germline CDR1 and CDR2 sequences are SGHVS and FQNEAQ. The CDR3 here is CASSFRANYGYTF. The CDR3 DNA sequence: TGTGCCAGCAGCTTCAGGGCTAACTATGGCTACACCTTC. The full variable domain, rest sourced from reference TRBV7-8 and TRBJ1-2, is GAGVSQSPRYKVAKRGQDVALRCDPISGHVSLFWYQQALGQGPEFLTYFQNEAQLDKSGLPSDRFFAERPEGSVSTLKIQRTQQEDSAVYLCASSFRANYGYTFGSGTRLTVV.

The chain combines TRBV4-1 with TRBJ2-5; 14 positions agree with TRBD2. V lost 1 base, J lost 2 bases, and 9 bases stayed unmatched. The germline V gene has CDR1 MGHRA and CDR2 YSYEKL. CDR3 size: 19 residues. The CDR3 region is CASSQALTSGGAGQETQYF. Here the CDR3 DNA reads TGCGCCAGCAGCCAAGCTTTGACTAGCGGGGGGGCCGGGCAAGAGACCCAGTACTTC.

The rearrangement uses TRBV28 and TRBJ2-1; possible D gene TRBD1, 6 bases. The germline V gene has CDR1 MDHEN and CDR2 SYDVKM. CDR3 length: 16 residues. Trimming took off 4 bases at V and 0 bases at J, with 13 bases between the two ends. The CDR3 sequence is CASSSYQGGSYNEQFF. Here the CDR3 DNA reads TGTGCCAGCAGTTCATATCAAGGGGGCTCCTACAATGAGCAGTTCTTC. The variable domain in full, with the rest retrieved from reference TRBV28 and TRBJ2-1, is DVKVTQSSRYLVKRTGEKVFLECVQDMDHENMFWYRQDPGLGLRLIYFSYDVKMKEKGDIPEGYSVSREKKERFSLILESASTNQTSMYLCASSSYQGGSYNEQFFGPGTRLTVL.

This clone has only one observation. This sequence joins TRBV7-3 and TRBJ1-1; 9 nucleotides align to TRBD1. The CDR3 is 17 amino acids. Germline V CDR1 and CDR2: SGHTA, FQGTGA. Unmatched junction bases numbered 11, after V lost 6 bases and J lost 0 bases. CDR3 amino acids: CASRFGQGTFMNTEAFF. CDR3 DNA: TGTGCCAGCAGGTTCGGACAGGGGACCTTCATGAACACTGAAGCTTTCTTT.

The chain employs TRBV7-9 and TRBJ1-2; D might be TRBD1 (5 bases). This CDR3 is 12 amino acids long. The germline V gene has CDR1 SEHNR and CDR2 FQNEAQ (reference sequence). Between the trimmed V and J ends, which lost 2 bases and 8 bases, there was a span of 9 bases. The CDR3: CASSLQGRGYTF. CDR3 coding DNA: TGTGCCAGCAGCTTACAGGGTAGGGGCTACACCTTC.

The chain employs TRBV7-2 and TRBJ1-1, with D unclear. Trimming cost V 4 bases and J 7 bases, with 19 bases left between them. This CDR3 is built from 15 residues. Germline CDR1 and CDR2: SGHTA and FQGNSA. The CDR3 protein is CASSYTIDTLGEAFF. CDR3 DNA: TGTGCCAGCAGCTATACGATAGACACTCTCGGTGAAGCTTTCTTT.

The chain joins TRBV4-2 to TRBJ2-7; 8 nucleotides agree with TRBD2. The germline CDR1 and CDR2 sequences are LGHNA and YNFKEQ. CDR3 length: 16 amino acids. The ends lost 5 bases at V and 2 bases at J; junction bases unmatched: 11. The CDR3 nucleotides are TGTGCCAGCAGCTCCGGTTCGGGGGGGCCCCCCTACGAGCAGTACTTC. Protein sequence: CASSSGSGGPPYEQYF.

The chain uses TRBV6-4 and TRBJ2-1, with 12 bases fitting TRBD2. V gave up 4 bases and J gave up 8 bases; unmatched junction bases: 12. The CDR3 consists of 17 residues. In germline, CDR1 is MRHNA, CDR2 SNTAGT. CDR3 coding DNA: TGTGCCAGCAGTGGAACGGCTAGCGGGGGGGCCAGGTATGAGCAGTTCTTC. This encodes CASSGTASGGARYEQFF.

The chain has TRBV6-6 and TRBJ2-1; D perhaps matches TRBD1 (5 bases). Trimming left V 7 bases short and J 5 bases short, with 12 bases between. The germline V gene has CDR1 MNHNY and CDR2 SVGAGI (reference sequence). CDR3 length: 13 amino acids. The CDR3 protein is CASIETVNNEQFF. In DNA form, the CDR3 reads TGTGCCAGCATCGAGACAGTTAACAATGAGCAGTTCTTC.

As for this clone: At one end the junction does not follow the germline gene, possibly because of a read error. The rearrangement links TRBV7-7 to TRBJ2-4; D call uncertain. Germline lookup yields CDR1 SSHAT and CDR2 FNYEAQ (reference sequence). The CDR3 is 15 residues long. The CDR3 nucleotides are TGTGCTAGCAGCCGATCCTCACTAGCCAAAAACATTCAGTACTTC. The encoded protein is CASSRSSLAKNIQYF.

DNA of the CDR3: TGTGCCAGCACCCAAGGAGGACAGGTAGTAGATACGCAGTATTTT. Its translation: CASTQGGQVVDTQYF. V and J are TRBV2 and TRBJ2-3; TRBD1 aligns across 7 bases. V shed 7 bases, J shed 5 bases, and the junction held 12 bases outside the gene matches. This CDR3 is built from 15 residues. Germline assignment: CDR1 SNHLY and CDR2 FYNNEI.

The CDR3 region has the DNA TGCGCCAGCAGCCCCCAAGGGGACAGGCGACCGTTTGGCTACACCTTC. This sequence encodes CASSPQGDRRPFGYTF. The V and J genes are TRBV4-1 and TRBJ1-2, with 8 bases aligning to TRBD1. The CDR3 loop spans 16 amino acids. Looked up from germline, CDR1 is MGHRA and CDR2 is YSYEKL. The V segment lost 4 bases and the J segment 7 bases; nucleotides outside the gene matches: 14.

This clone turned up a few times. J is TRBJ2-2 and V is TRBV5-4; D unclear. The CDR3 sequence is 14 residues long. Germline values: CDR1 SGHNT, CDR2 YYREEE (reference sequence). Trimming removed 7 bases from V and 1 base from J, with 11 bases in between. The CDR3 reads CASYDPGNTGELFF. The CDR3 DNA is TGTGCCAGCTACGATCCAGGGAACACCGGGGAGCTGTTTTTT.

CDR3: CASSEGQIYYEQYF. The DNA of the CDR3 is TGTGCCAGCAGTGAAGGACAGATTTACTACGAGCAGTACTTC. The gene calls are TRBV6-1 and TRBJ2-7; TRBD1 is a possible D gene (5 bases). Trimming stripped 1 base from V and 3 bases from J, with 10 bases between. CDR1 is MNHNS and CDR2 is SASEGT in the germline V gene. The CDR3 is 14 residues long.

This clone is a singleton in its sample. The chain couples TRBV13 to TRBJ2-7; tentatively, D is TRBD2 (6 bases). Germline V lookup: CDR1 PRHDT, CDR2 FYEKMQ (reference sequence). The CDR3 is made up of 16 amino acids. The V end was cut by 3 bases, the J end by 0 bases, with 15 bases between. In DNA form, the CDR3 reads TGTGCCAGCAGCTTTTATGGGGGAGGCAGCTCCTACGAGCAGTACTTC. This sequence encodes CASSFYGGGSSYEQYF.

The chain employs TRBV15 and TRBJ1-5; TRBD1 agrees at 10 bases. This CDR3 comprises 15 residues. Germline CDR1 and CDR2: LNHNV and YYDKDF (reference sequence). V trimming: 5 bases; J trimming: 4 bases; junction bases outside the gene matches: 5. The CDR3 protein is CATSPGQGLNQPQHF. DNA of the CDR3: TGTGCCACCAGCCCGGGACAGGGGTTAAATCAGCCCCAGCATTTT. The variable domain in full, completed from reference TRBV15 and TRBJ1-5, reads DAMVIQNPRYQVTQFGKPVTLSCSQTLNHNVMYWYQQKSSQAPKLLFHYYDKDFNNEADTPDNFQSRRPNTSFCFLDIRSPGLGDTAMYLCATSPGQGLNQPQHFGDGTRLSIL.

This clone has more than one count but fewer than ten. This rearrangement joins TRBV9 to TRBJ1-4, with a weak D call TRBD1 (6 bases). This CDR3 has 13 amino acids. CDR1 and CDR2 from the germline V gene are SGDLS and YYNGEE. V lost 4 bases and J lost 8, with 12 bases in between. Here the CDR3 DNA reads TGTGCCAGCAGCCGGGGGGCCGGAGAAAAACTGTTTTTT. Encoded protein: CASSRGAGEKLFF.

The chain employs TRBV3-1 (or the pseudogene TRBV3-2) and TRBJ2-1, with 8 bases matching TRBD2. The V segment lost 1 base and the J segment 7 bases; nucleotides outside the gene matches: 9. This CDR3 spans 16 amino acids. The germline gives CDR1 LGHDT, CDR2 YNNKEL (reference sequence). As DNA, the CDR3 is TGTGCCAGCAGCCAAGCTTTTTGGACTAGCTTTAATGAGCAGTTCTTC. This translates into CASSQAFWTSFNEQFF.

The CDR3: CASSLVGGLAEKLFF. The CDR3, as DNA: TGTGCCAGCAGCTTAGTCGGTGGGCTGGCGGAAAAACTGTTTTTT. The J gene is TRBJ1-4, the V gene TRBV11-2; D call uncertain. This CDR3 has 15 amino acids. Trimming stripped 1 base from V and 8 bases from J, with 14 bases between. Germline assignment: CDR1 SGHAT and CDR2 FQNNGV.

The V and J genes are TRBV10-3 and TRBJ2-5; D gene uncertain. This CDR3 contains 15 residues. CDR1 ENHRY and CDR2 SYGVKD come from the germline V gene. Between the trimmed V and J ends, which lost 6 bases and 3 bases, there was a span of 17 bases. CDR3 loop: CAIRANNSIKETQYF. The CDR3 DNA is TGTGCCATCAGGGCTAATAATAGCATAAAAGAGACCCAGTACTTC.

This clone was counted once. This sample also contains other DNA sequences that code for the same CDR3. The chain carries TRBV7-2 and TRBJ2-1; TRBD2 matches 10 bases. The germline CDR1 and CDR2 sequences are SGHTA and FQGNSA. The CDR3 extends over 16 amino acids. With 5 bases clipped from V and 4 bases from J, the junction kept 8 bases outside the gene matches. The CDR3 DNA reads TGTGCCAGCAGCCGGACTAGCGGCTCCTCTTACAATGAGCAGTTCTTC. This gives the protein CASSRTSGSSYNEQFF.

The V call is TRBV2, the J call TRBJ2-5; possible D gene TRBD1, 7 bases. This CDR3 region has 16 residues. The V and J ends lost 5 bases and 2 bases respectively, with 18 bases between them. Germline CDR1 reads SNHLY; CDR2 reads FYNNEI. The CDR3 region has the DNA TGTGCCAGCAGTTTCGATATTGCGGGACAGCAAGAGACCCAGTACTTC. Translation: CASSFDIAGQQETQYF.

This clone has more than one count but fewer than ten. J is TRBJ1-5 and V is TRBV20-1, with 7 bases that match TRBD1. V dropped 3 bases and J dropped 1; count of bases not matched to a gene: 3. Germline V gene lookup returns CDR1 DFQATT and CDR2 SNEGSKA (reference sequence). The CDR3 is 14 amino acids. CDR3 nucleotides: TGCAGTGCTAGTAGACAGGGAAGCAATCAGCCCCAGCATTTT. Translating gives CSASRQGSNQPQHF.

This chain joins TRBV5-1 and TRBJ2-5, with 7 bases matching TRBD1. The germline CDR1 and CDR2 sequences are SGHRS and YFSETQ. This CDR3 has 15 residues. V shed 4 bases and J 2 bases; nucleotides not matched to a gene: 8. In DNA form, the CDR3 reads TGCGCCAGCAGCCCCGGCCGACAGGGACAAGAGACCCAGTACTTC. This encodes CASSPGRQGQETQYF.

The table lists this clone with a count of one. J is TRBJ1-5 and V is TRBV20-1; TRBD1 is a possible D gene (5 bases). Germline V gene lookup returns CDR1 DFQATT and CDR2 SNEGSKA (reference sequence). V dropped 3 bases and J dropped 6 bases, with 18 bases sitting between them. This CDR3 region has 15 residues. The CDR3 DNA is TGCAGTGCTAGTAGTCAGGGTGACGAAGGTCAGCCCCAGCATTTT. Amino acid sequence: CSASSQGDEGQPQHF.

The rearrangement links TRBV3-1 (or the pseudogene TRBV3-2) to TRBJ1-2, with TRBD1 matching 8 bases. V lost 8 bases to trimming and J lost 5 bases; unmatched junction nucleotides: 13. The CDR3 spans 15 residues. CDR1 and CDR2 (germline): LGHDT, YNNKEL (reference sequence). The DNA for the CDR3 is TGTGCCAGCCGCGATCCCCGGGACAGGACATATGGCTACACCTTC. It codes for CASRDPRDRTYGYTF.

V gene TRBV11-2 combines with J gene TRBJ2-1, with D perhaps matching TRBD1 (5 bases). Trimming took off 6 bases at V and 10 bases at J, with 16 bases between the two ends. CDR1 is SGHAT, CDR2 FQNNGV, per germline. The CDR3 loop spans 13 amino acids. The CDR3 DNA reads as TGTGCCAGCAGGGGCCAGGGTATATGGGAGCAGTTCTTC. Translated: CASRGQGIWEQFF.